The T cell receptor beta chain under discussion was sequenced for a study of cytotoxic CD8 clonotypes in ibrutinib-treated CLL. Study results and limitations: The study found clonality rose at ibrutinib response, then fell toward baseline at progression.

Sequencing was performed with immunoSEQ multiplex PCR; in TCRdb, only in-frame clones are kept and a portion is missing. The table records around 150,000 clones, around nine tenths of them present only once. Concerning this clone: Its antigen is unidentified.

Trimming left V 2 bases short and J 1 base short, with 13 bases between. The CDR3 spans 15 residues. CDR1 and CDR2 from the germline V gene are SGHNT and YYREEE (reference sequence). The J gene is TRBJ2-7, the V gene TRBV5-4, with no clear D. The sequencing used PBMCs, collected at disease progression, from a patient treated with ibrutinib. The receptor was isolated from a human donor with chronic lymphocytic leukemia. In DNA, the CDR3 is TGTGCCAGCAGCTTATCGCCCATTCCTTCCTACGAGCAGTACTTC. The encoded protein is CASSLSPIPSYEQYF. Supplemented by reference TRBV5-4 and TRBJ2-7, the full variable domain reads ETGVTQSPTHLIKTRGQQVTLRCSSQSGHNTVSWYQQALGQGPQFIFQYYREEENGRGNFPPRFSGLQFPNYSSELNVNALELDDSALYLCASSLSPIPSYEQYFGPGTRLTVT.